This T cell receptor (beta chain) was profiled in a study of tissue T cells after allogeneic stem cell transplantation. Germline values: CDR1 KGHSH, CDR2 LQKENI. This CDR3 has 13 residues. The V gene end was trimmed by 3 bases and the J gene end by 3 bases; junction bases not matched to a gene: 2. This research-autopsy study prospectively enrolled adult allogeneic hematopoietic cell transplant recipients with steroid-refractory graft-versus-host disease. TCRdb's table, derived via immunoSEQ multiplex PCR, lists solely in-frame clones and lacks some. This table holds fewer than 4,000 clones, approximately 79% found once.

The clonotype was recovered from an older male patient with steroid-refractory graft-versus-host disease after an allogeneic stem cell transplant. Some of the T cells may derive from the graft donor. This chain connects TRBV18 to TRBJ2-7; 7 nucleotides line up with TRBD2. The sequencing used left colon tissue, collected at autopsy. The CDR3 here is CASSPGLIYEQYF. CDR3 sequence (DNA): TGTGCCAGCTCACCGGGACTAATCTACGAGCAGTACTTC. Using reference TRBV18 and TRBJ2-7 for the parts outside the CDR3, the full variable domain is NAGVMQNPRHLVRRRGQEARLRCSPMKGHSHVYWYRQLPEEGLKFMVYLQKENIIDESGMPKERFSAEFPKEGPSILRIQQVVRGDSAAYFCASSPGLIYEQYFGPGTRLTVT.